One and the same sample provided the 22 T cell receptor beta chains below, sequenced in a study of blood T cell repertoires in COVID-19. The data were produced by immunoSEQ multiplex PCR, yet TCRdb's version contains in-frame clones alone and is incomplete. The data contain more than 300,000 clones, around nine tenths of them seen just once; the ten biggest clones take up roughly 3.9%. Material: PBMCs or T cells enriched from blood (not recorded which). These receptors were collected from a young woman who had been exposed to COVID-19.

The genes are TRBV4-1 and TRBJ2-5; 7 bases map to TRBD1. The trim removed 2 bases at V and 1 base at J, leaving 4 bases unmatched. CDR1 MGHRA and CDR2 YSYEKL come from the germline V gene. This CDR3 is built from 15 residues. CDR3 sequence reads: CASSQPDRAQETQYF. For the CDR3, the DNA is TGCGCCAGCAGCCAACCCGACAGGGCCCAAGAGACCCAGTACTTC.

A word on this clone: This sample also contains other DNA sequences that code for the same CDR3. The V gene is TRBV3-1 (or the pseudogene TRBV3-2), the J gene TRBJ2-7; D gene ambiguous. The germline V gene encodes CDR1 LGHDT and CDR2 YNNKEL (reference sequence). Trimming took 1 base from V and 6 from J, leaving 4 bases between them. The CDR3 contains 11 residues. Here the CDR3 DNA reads TGTGCCAGCAGCCAAGCGCGCGAGCAGTACTTC. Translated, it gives CASSQAREQYF.

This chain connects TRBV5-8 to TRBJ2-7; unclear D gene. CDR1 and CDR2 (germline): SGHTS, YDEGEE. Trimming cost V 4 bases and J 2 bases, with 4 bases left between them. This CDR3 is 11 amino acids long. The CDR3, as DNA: TGTGCCAGCAGCCCAGCCTACGAGCAGTACTTC. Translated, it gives CASSPAYEQYF.

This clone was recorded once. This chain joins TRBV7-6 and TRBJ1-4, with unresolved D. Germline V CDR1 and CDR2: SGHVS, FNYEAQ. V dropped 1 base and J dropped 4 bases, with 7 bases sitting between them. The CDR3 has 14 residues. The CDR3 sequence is CASSLGHRNEKLFF. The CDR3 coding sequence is TGTGCCAGCAGCTTAGGACACCGTAATGAAAAACTGTTTTTT.

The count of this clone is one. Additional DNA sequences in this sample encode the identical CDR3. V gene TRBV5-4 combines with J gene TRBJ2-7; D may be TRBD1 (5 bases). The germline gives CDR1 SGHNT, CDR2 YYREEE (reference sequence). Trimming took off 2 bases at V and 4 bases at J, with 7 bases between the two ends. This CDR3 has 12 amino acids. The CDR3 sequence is CASSFDSYEQYF. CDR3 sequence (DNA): TGTGCCAGCAGCTTCGACAGTTACGAGCAGTACTTC. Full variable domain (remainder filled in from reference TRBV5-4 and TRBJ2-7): ETGVTQSPTHLIKTRGQQVTLRCSSQSGHNTVSWYQQALGQGPQFIFQYYREEENGRGNFPPRFSGLQFPNYSSELNVNALELDDSALYLCASSFDSYEQYFGPGTRLTVT.

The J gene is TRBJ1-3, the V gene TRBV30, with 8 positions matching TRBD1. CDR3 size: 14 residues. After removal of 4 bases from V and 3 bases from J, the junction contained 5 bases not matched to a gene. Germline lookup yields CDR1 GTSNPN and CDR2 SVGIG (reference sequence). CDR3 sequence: CAWTTGVVGNTIYF. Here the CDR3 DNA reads TGTGCCTGGACGACAGGGGTGGTTGGAAACACCATATATTTT.

The DNA of the CDR3 is TGTGCCAGCATTCCACACACAGGGGGCCGAACCGGGGAGCTGTTTTTT. Its protein product is CASIPHTGGRTGELFF. The chain uses TRBV6-6 and TRBJ2-2; 9 nucleotides match TRBD1. J lost 5 bases, V lost 7 bases, and 11 bases had no gene match. Germline V CDR1 and CDR2: MNHNY, SVGAGI (reference sequence). CDR3 length: 16 amino acids.

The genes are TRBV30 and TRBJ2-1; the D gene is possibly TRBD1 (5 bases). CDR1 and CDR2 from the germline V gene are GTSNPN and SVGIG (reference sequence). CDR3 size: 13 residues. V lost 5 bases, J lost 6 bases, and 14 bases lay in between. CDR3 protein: CAWEGASLNEQFF. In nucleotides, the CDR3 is TGTGCCTGGGAAGGGGCCAGTCTCAATGAGCAGTTCTTC.

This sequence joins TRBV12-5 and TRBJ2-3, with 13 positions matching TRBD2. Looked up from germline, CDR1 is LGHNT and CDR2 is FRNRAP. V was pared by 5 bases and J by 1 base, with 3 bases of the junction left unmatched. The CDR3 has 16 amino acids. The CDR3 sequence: CASGKGTSGGTDTQYF. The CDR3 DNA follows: TGTGCTAGTGGTAAAGGGACTAGCGGGGGCACAGATACGCAGTATTTT.

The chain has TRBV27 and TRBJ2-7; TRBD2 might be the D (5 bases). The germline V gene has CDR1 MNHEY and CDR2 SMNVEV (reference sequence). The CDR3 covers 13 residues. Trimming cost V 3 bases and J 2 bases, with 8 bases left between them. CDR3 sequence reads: CASSLWGAYEQYF. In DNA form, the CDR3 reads TGTGCCAGCAGTTTGTGGGGAGCCTACGAGCAGTACTTC.

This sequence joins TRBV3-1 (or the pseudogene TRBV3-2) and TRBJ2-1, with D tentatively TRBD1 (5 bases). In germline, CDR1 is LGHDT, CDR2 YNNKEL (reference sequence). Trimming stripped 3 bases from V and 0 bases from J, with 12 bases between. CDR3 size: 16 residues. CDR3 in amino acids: CASSHFRGSSYNEQFF. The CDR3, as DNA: TGTGCCAGCAGCCACTTTAGGGGCAGCTCCTACAATGAGCAGTTCTTC.

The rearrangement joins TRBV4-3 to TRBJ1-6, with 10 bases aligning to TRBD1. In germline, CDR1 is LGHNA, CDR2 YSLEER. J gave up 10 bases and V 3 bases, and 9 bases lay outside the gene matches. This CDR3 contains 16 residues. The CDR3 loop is CASSHRTGQGGSPLHF. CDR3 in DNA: TGCGCCAGCAGCCACCGAACAGGACAGGGGGGGTCACCCCTCCACTTT.

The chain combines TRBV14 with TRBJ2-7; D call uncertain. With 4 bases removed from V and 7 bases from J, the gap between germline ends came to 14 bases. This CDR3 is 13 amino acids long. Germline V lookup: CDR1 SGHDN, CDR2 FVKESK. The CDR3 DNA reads TGTGCCAGCAGCCCGATTACCGTCGGGGAGCAGTACTTC. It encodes CASSPITVGEQYF.

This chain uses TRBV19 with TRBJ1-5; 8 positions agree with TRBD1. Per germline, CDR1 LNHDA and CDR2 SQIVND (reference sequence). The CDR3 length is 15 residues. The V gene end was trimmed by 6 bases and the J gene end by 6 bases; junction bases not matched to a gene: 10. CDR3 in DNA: TGTGCCAGTAGGAAGGACAGGGTAATCGTTCAGCCCCAGCATTTT. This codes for CASRKDRVIVQPQHF.

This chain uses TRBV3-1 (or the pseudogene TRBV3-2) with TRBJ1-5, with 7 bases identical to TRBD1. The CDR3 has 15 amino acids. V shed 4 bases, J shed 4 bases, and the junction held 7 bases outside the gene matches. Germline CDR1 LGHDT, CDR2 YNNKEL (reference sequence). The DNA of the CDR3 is TGTGCCAGCAGCCCCAATCGGGACAGAAATCAGCCCCAGCATTTT. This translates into CASSPNRDRNQPQHF.

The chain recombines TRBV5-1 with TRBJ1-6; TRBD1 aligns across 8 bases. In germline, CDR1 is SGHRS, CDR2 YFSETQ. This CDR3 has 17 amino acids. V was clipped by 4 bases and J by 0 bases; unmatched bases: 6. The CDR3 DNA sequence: TGCGCCAGCAGCCCAGGGGGCCCAAGCTCCTATAATTCACCCCTCCACTTT. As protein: CASSPGGPSSYNSPLHF.

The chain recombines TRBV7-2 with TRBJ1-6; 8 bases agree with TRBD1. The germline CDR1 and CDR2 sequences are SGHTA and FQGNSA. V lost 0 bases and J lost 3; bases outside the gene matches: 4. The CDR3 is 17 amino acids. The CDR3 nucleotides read TGTGCCAGCAGCTTAGCGGGACAGGAGGTCTATAATTCACCCCTCCACTTT. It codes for CASSLAGQEVYNSPLHF.

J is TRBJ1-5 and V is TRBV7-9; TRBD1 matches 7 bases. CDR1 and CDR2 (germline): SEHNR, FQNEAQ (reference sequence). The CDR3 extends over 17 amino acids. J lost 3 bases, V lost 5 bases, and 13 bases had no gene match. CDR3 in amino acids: CASSVARPGQVNQPQHF. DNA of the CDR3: TGTGCCAGCAGCGTCGCCCGCCCCGGACAGGTCAATCAGCCCCAGCATTTT.

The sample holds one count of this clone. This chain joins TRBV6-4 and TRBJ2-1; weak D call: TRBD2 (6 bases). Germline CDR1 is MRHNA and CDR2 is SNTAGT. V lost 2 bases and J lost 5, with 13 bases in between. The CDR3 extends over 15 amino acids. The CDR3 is CASSDREVRNNEQFF. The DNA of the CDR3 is TGTGCCAGCAGTGACAGGGAGGTTCGAAACAATGAGCAGTTCTTC.

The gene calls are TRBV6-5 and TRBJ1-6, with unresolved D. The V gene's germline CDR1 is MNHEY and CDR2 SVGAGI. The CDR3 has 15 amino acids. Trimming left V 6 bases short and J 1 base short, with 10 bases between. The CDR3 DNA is TGTGCCAGCAGGATGGAGCAGTCCTATAATTCACCCCTCCACTTT. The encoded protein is CASRMEQSYNSPLHF.

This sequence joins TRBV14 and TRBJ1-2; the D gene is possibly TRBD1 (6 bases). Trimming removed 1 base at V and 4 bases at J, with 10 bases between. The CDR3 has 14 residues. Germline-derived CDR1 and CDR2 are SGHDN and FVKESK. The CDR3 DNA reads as TGTGCCAGCAGCCAAGTGGGCAGGGGCTATGGCTACACCTTC. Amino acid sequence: CASSQVGRGYGYTF.

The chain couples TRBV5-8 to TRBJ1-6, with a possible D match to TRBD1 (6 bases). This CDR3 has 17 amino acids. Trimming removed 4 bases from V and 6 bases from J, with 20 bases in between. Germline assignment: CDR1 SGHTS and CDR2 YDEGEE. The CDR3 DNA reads TGTGCCAGCAGCCGGGGGGCGTGGGGCGGCGGTAATTCACCCCTCCACTTT. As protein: CASSRGAWGGGNSPLHF.